A single sample is the source of the 26 T cell receptor beta chains below, sequenced in a study of blood T cell repertoires in COVID-19. The data were produced by immunoSEQ multiplex PCR, yet TCRdb's version contains in-frame clones alone and is incomplete. Here the sample spans roughly 140,000 clones, approximately 78% being singletons. The source material was peripheral blood. The receptor set was obtained from a woman older than 75 with acute or convalescent COVID-19.

The J gene is TRBJ1-2, the V gene TRBV7-9; D unresolved. V gave up 4 bases and J gave up 5 bases, with 11 bases separating them. The CDR3 has 13 amino acids. Germline loops: CDR1 SEHNR, CDR2 FQNEAQ (reference sequence). The CDR3 DNA sequence: TGTGCCAGCAGCTCTAATTTTTTATATGGCTACACCTTC. Translated: CASSSNFLYGYTF.

The genes are TRBV15 and TRBJ2-5, with D perhaps matching TRBD2 (5 bases). V lost 3 bases and J lost 5, with 13 bases in between. CDR3 size: 14 residues. CDR1 and CDR2 (germline): LNHNV, YYDKDF (reference sequence). CDR3 sequence reads: CATSRREPEETQYF. CDR3 DNA sequence: TGTGCCACCAGCAGGAGGGAGCCTGAGGAGACCCAGTACTTC.

The chain uses TRBV10-2 and TRBJ2-2, with 9 bases matching TRBD1. Per the germline V gene, CDR1 is WSHSY and CDR2 is SAAADI. The CDR3 consists of 14 residues. With V trimmed by 10 bases and J by 0 bases, 3 bases remained unmatched. The CDR3 loop reads CATRQGANTGELFF. CDR3 nucleotide sequence: TGCGCCACCAGACAGGGGGCGAACACCGGGGAGCTGTTTTTT.

This chain connects TRBV28 to TRBJ2-2, with 7 bases lining up with TRBD1. Germline CDR1 MDHEN, CDR2 SYDVKM. J gave up 15 bases and V 3 bases, and 10 bases lay outside the gene matches. The CDR3 runs 13 residues. Here the CDR3 reads CASSFNRQGRVFF. In DNA form, the CDR3 reads TGTGCCAGCAGTTTCAATCGACAGGGAAGGGTGTTTTTT.

The V and J genes are TRBV20-1 and TRBJ2-2, with 13 positions matching TRBD2. Trimming removed 3 bases from V and 3 bases from J; junction bases left unmatched: 4. Germline V gives CDR1 DFQATT, CDR2 SNEGSKA (reference sequence). The CDR3 extends over 16 amino acids. The CDR3 nucleotides read TGCAGTGCTAGTCGTGGACTAGCGGGAGACACCGGGGAGCTGTTTTTT. Protein sequence: CSASRGLAGDTGELFF.

J is TRBJ1-4 and V is TRBV12-3 or TRBV12-4, with TRBD1 matching over 7 bases. V trimming: 9 bases; J trimming: 6 bases; junction bases outside the gene matches: 7. The CDR3 consists of 13 residues. CDR3 bases: TGTGCCAGTAAGGGGGCAGTCTATGAAAAACTGTTTTTT. Its translation: CASKGAVYEKLFF.

The V and J genes are TRBV24-1 and TRBJ2-1, with 7 bases lining up with TRBD1. Germline trimming cut 2 bases from V and 4 bases from J; bases unmatched to any gene: 10. The germline V gene has CDR1 KGHDR and CDR2 SFDVKD. The CDR3 length is 17 residues. CDR3: CATSDSQTGRNYNEQFF. DNA for the CDR3: TGTGCCACCAGTGATTCGCAGACAGGGAGAAATTACAATGAGCAGTTCTTC.

The chain has TRBV10-2 and TRBJ1-5; D unclear. V was pared by 3 bases and J by 2 bases, with 2 bases between. This CDR3 has 12 amino acids. Germline values: CDR1 WSHSY, CDR2 SAAADI. CDR3 in DNA: TGCGCCAGCAGTGACGGCAATCAGCCCCAGCATTTT. Its protein is CASSDGNQPQHF.

The V and J genes are TRBV21-1 and TRBJ2-7; TRBD1, the table's D call, lacks a check against the DNA. TRBV21-1 is recorded as a pseudogene. The length of the CDR3 is 14 residues. The CDR3 spells CASSKLGPDYEQYF. The CDR3 region has the DNA TGTGCCAGCAGCAAACTTGGCCCCGACTACGAGCAGTACTTC.

V usage is TRBV7-6 and J usage is TRBJ2-2; 10 bases align to TRBD2. J gave up 4 bases and V 1 base, and 9 bases lay outside the gene matches. This CDR3 comprises 18 residues. Germline V gene data show CDR1 as SGHVS and CDR2 as FNYEAQ. CDR3 amino acids: CASSLGLAGVVSTGELFF. The CDR3 region has the DNA TGTGCCAGCAGCTTAGGGCTAGCGGGGGTCGTTAGCACCGGGGAGCTGTTTTTT.

The gene calls are TRBV18 and TRBJ1-6; 8 bases match TRBD1. V shed 2 bases and J 8 bases; nucleotides not matched to a gene: 5. The CDR3 extends over 15 amino acids. Germline V CDR1 and CDR2: KGHSH, LQKENI. CDR3 in amino acids: CASSPSTGEDSPLHF. The DNA of the CDR3 is TGTGCCAGCTCACCATCGACAGGGGAGGATTCACCCCTCCACTTT.

CDR3 protein: CASSPDGQVHSPLHF. The CDR3 coding sequence is TGTGCCAGCTCACCCGACGGACAGGTGCATTCACCCCTCCACTTT. The rearrangement links TRBV18 to TRBJ1-6; 7 nucleotides agree with TRBD1. Germline V CDR1 and CDR2: KGHSH, LQKENI. The CDR3 covers 15 residues. Trimming at V came to 3 bases and at J to 8 bases, leaving 7 bases not matched to a gene.

The chain combines TRBV19 with TRBJ1-1; the match to TRBD1 covers 12 bases. CDR1 and CDR2 from the germline V gene are LNHDA and SQIVND (reference sequence). This CDR3 has 13 amino acids. The trim removed 6 bases at V and 4 bases at J, leaving 0 bases unmatched. The CDR3 bases are TGTGCCAGTAGGGGACAGGGGGCCACTGAAGCTTTCTTT. It encodes CASRGQGATEAFF. The full variable domain, in which reference TRBV19 and TRBJ1-1 provide the parts outside the CDR3, is DGGITQSPKYLFRKEGQNVTLSCEQNLNHDAMYWYRQDPGQGLRLIYYSQIVNDFQKGDIAEGYSVSREKKESFPLTVTSAQKNPTAFYLCASRGQGATEAFFGQGTRLTVV.

This chain connects TRBV27 to TRBJ1-5; no clear D gene. V was cut by 6 bases and J by 3 bases, with 12 bases left in between. There are 14 residues in the CDR3. Germline CDR1 MNHEY, CDR2 SMNVEV (reference sequence). CDR3 coding DNA: TGTGCCAGCAGCTCCGGACTGTTCAATCAGCCCCAGCATTTT. This translates into CASSSGLFNQPQHF.

The V call is TRBV28, the J call TRBJ2-3; tentative D call: TRBD1 (6 bases). Germline CDR1 is MDHEN and CDR2 is SYDVKM. Trimming took off 1 base at V and 4 bases at J, with 12 bases between the two ends. The CDR3 contains 15 residues. DNA of the CDR3: TGTGCCAGCAGTTTATTTGGGGGCGGAGCAGATACGCAGTATTTT. Protein: CASSLFGGGADTQYF.

V usage is TRBV3-1 (or the pseudogene TRBV3-2) and J usage is TRBJ2-1; TRBD2 might be the D (5 bases). The V and J ends lost 4 bases and 6 bases respectively, with 16 bases between them. Germline V lookup: CDR1 LGHDT, CDR2 YNNKEL (reference sequence). The CDR3 has 15 amino acids. CDR3 protein: CASSLGVAESNEQFF. The CDR3 region has the DNA TGTGCCAGCAGCCTCGGGGTGGCCGAAAGCAATGAGCAGTTCTTC.

For the CDR3, the DNA is TGTGCCTGGAGTGTTGAACTAGCAGTCGCAGATACGCAGTATTTT. Its protein product is CAWSVELAVADTQYF. The chain employs TRBV30 and TRBJ2-3; TRBD2 might be the D (6 bases). Per the germline V gene, CDR1 is GTSNPN and CDR2 is SVGIG (reference sequence). V was clipped by 0 bases and J by 4 bases, with 14 bases between them. The CDR3 runs to 15 residues.

V usage is TRBV15 and J usage is TRBJ2-3; a possible D gene is TRBD2 (7 bases). Trimming removed 1 base at V and 2 bases at J, with 16 bases between. The CDR3 is 17 residues long. The germline CDR1 and CDR2 sequences are LNHNV and YYDKDF (reference sequence). CDR3 nucleotide sequence: TGTGCCACCAGCAGAGGGGGGGGGCAACAAATCACAGATACGCAGTATTTT. Translating it yields CATSRGGGQQITDTQYF.

The rearrangement joins TRBV5-8 to TRBJ2-7; tentative D call: TRBD2 (6 bases). Looked up from germline, CDR1 is SGHTS and CDR2 is YDEGEE. The CDR3 spans 14 residues. The germline V and J ends were trimmed by 3 bases and 1 base, with 11 bases remaining between them. Written as DNA, the CDR3 is TGTGCCAGCAGCTATCGGACTATATCCTACGAGCAGTACTTC. As protein: CASSYRTISYEQYF. The variable domain in full, with the rest retrieved from reference TRBV5-8 and TRBJ2-7, is EAGVTQSPTHLIKTRGQQATLRCSPISGHTSVYWYQQALGLGLQFLLWYDEGEERNRGNFPPRFSGRQFPNYSSELNVNALELEDSALYLCASSYRTISYEQYFGPGTRLTVT.

This sequence joins TRBV9 and TRBJ1-1; D is unclear. Trimming took off 2 bases at V and 3 bases at J, with 14 bases between the two ends. Germline V lookup: CDR1 SGDLS, CDR2 YYNGEE. The CDR3 spans 15 residues. The CDR3 protein is CASSVFEAFHTEAFF. The CDR3 DNA sequence: TGTGCCAGCAGCGTCTTTGAGGCCTTTCACACTGAAGCTTTCTTT. Drawing the rest from reference TRBV9 and TRBJ1-1, the complete variable domain is DSGVTQTPKHLITATGQRVTLRCSPRSGDLSVYWYQQSLDQGLQFLIQYYNGEERAKGNILERFSAQQFPDLHSELNLSSLELGDSALYFCASSVFEAFHTEAFFGQGTRLTVV.

The V and J genes are TRBV27 and TRBJ2-1; 11 positions match TRBD2. Losses at the gene ends were 0 bases for V and 4 bases for J; bases not matched to a gene: 8. The CDR3 loop spans 18 amino acids. CDR1 MNHEY and CDR2 SMNVEV come from the germline V gene (reference sequence). Here the CDR3 reads CASSLSIVGTSGYNEQFF. The CDR3 nucleotides are TGTGCCAGCAGTTTATCGATCGTCGGGACTAGCGGTTACAATGAGCAGTTCTTC.

The V call is TRBV19, the J call TRBJ1-6; a weak D match, TRBD1 (5 bases). CDR3 size: 16 residues. Germline lookup yields CDR1 LNHDA and CDR2 SQIVND (reference sequence). Trimming took 3 bases from V and 7 from J, leaving 16 bases between them. The DNA for the CDR3 is TGTGCCAGTAGTATTGGCAGGGTTGCCCCAAATTCACCCCTCCACTTT. This gives the protein CASSIGRVAPNSPLHF.

This chain joins TRBV12-3 or TRBV12-4 and TRBJ2-1, with D perhaps matching TRBD1 (6 bases). V was trimmed by 10 bases and J by 8 bases, leaving 15 bases between them. CDR3 length: 12 residues. The CDR3 DNA follows: TGTGCCACCAAAAAAGGGACACATGAGCAGTTCTTC. This sequence encodes CATKKGTHEQFF.

This rearrangement joins TRBV14 to TRBJ1-1; tentative D call: TRBD1 (5 bases). The CDR3 spans 12 residues. CDR1 and CDR2 (germline): SGHDN, FVKESK. The V and J ends lost 4 bases and 11 bases respectively, with 14 bases between them. Here the CDR3 reads CASSRHQGVAFF. CDR3 coding DNA: TGTGCCAGCAGCCGTCATCAAGGGGTGGCTTTCTTT.

The chain couples TRBV28 to TRBJ2-5; 8 bases match TRBD1. Germline V gene lookup returns CDR1 MDHEN and CDR2 SYDVKM. With 0 bases clipped from V and 4 bases from J, the junction kept 4 bases outside the gene matches. This CDR3 has 15 amino acids. The CDR3 here is CASSLWATGGETQYF. CDR3 nucleotides: TGTGCCAGCAGTTTATGGGCCACAGGGGGAGAGACCCAGTACTTC.

This clone was observed a single time. The chain is built from TRBV5-1 and TRBJ1-5, with TRBD1 as a possible D gene (5 bases). Trimming stripped 0 bases from V and 2 bases from J, with 9 bases between. Germline lookup yields CDR1 SGHRS and CDR2 YFSETQ. The CDR3 runs to 15 residues. The CDR3 protein is CASSLAPGGNQPQHF. DNA of the CDR3: TGCGCCAGCAGCTTGGCTCCGGGGGGCAATCAGCCCCAGCATTTT.